The 25 T cell receptor beta chains below all came from one sample that was sequenced in a study of CD8+ T cells in alopecia areata. Sequencing relied on a cDNA template that was reverse transcribed from extracted RNA. Measured with immunoSEQ multiplex PCR; TCRdb has only the in-frame clones, and not every one. The profile covers 200,000 to 250,000 clones, with roughly 40% appearing a single time and roughly 2.6% taken by the ten largest. Indicated treatment: oral pan-JAK inhibitor, 5-10 mg twice daily. Sequencing was performed on CD4+ T cells sorted from blood, taken at approximately week 36, from a patient treated with tofacitinib. The receptors come from a human donor with alopecia areata.

This clone was detected only a few times. The chain joins TRBV5-1 to TRBJ2-1; D possibly uses TRBD1 or TRBD2 (5 bases each). This CDR3 has 15 residues. Between the trimmed V and J ends, which lost 4 bases and 8 bases, there was a span of 19 bases. Germline assignment: CDR1 SGHRS and CDR2 YFSETQ. In DNA, the CDR3 is TGCGCCAGCAGCCCGGGACCACCGAAGACCCATGAGCAGTTCTTC. Amino acid sequence: CASSPGPPKTHEQFF.

The chain couples TRBV5-1 to TRBJ1-5; the D is unclear. Trimming shortened V by 1 base and J by 3 bases, and 5 bases separated the two germline ends. The CDR3 runs 13 residues. Germline-derived CDR1 and CDR2 are SGHRS and YFSETQ. Here the CDR3 reads CASSLSSNQPQHF. The CDR3 region has the DNA TGCGCCAGCAGCTTGTCATCCAATCAGCCCCAGCATTTT.

The rearrangement links TRBV5-1 to TRBJ2-3; 10 bases map to TRBD2. CDR1 and CDR2 from the germline V gene are SGHRS and YFSETQ. This CDR3 contains 17 residues. Unmatched junction bases numbered 8, after V lost 0 bases and J lost 4 bases. The CDR3 DNA follows: TGCGCCAGCAGCTTGGGGCCGAGCGGGAGGGCCCCAGATACGCAGTATTTT. This encodes CASSLGPSGRAPDTQYF.

The V and J genes are TRBV5-1 and TRBJ2-7, with 7 bases matching TRBD1. Germline assignment: CDR1 SGHRS and CDR2 YFSETQ. Losses at the gene ends were 4 bases for V and 0 bases for J; bases not matched to a gene: 4. The CDR3 runs to 14 residues. The CDR3 is CASSTTGISYEQYF. The CDR3 DNA follows: TGCGCCAGCAGCACGACAGGGATCTCCTACGAGCAGTACTTC.

This clone was seen a handful of times. The chain couples TRBV7-9 to TRBJ2-4, with 8 nucleotides matching TRBD2. Unmatched junction bases numbered 9, after V lost 2 bases and J lost 6 bases. Germline assignment: CDR1 SEHNR and CDR2 FQNEAQ (reference sequence). The CDR3 runs 16 residues. CDR3 in amino acids: CASSLSPGLGVNIQYF. Written as DNA, the CDR3 is TGTGCCAGCAGCTTATCCCCGGGACTAGGAGTAAACATTCAGTACTTC.

The chain has TRBV2 and TRBJ2-3; D gene uncertain. There are 14 residues in the CDR3. V dropped 6 bases and J dropped 2 bases, with 12 bases sitting between them. Germline lookup yields CDR1 SNHLY and CDR2 FYNNEI. The CDR3 here is CASSEDRNTDTQYF. The CDR3 nucleotides read TGTGCCAGCAGCGAGGATAGAAACACAGATACGCAGTATTTT.

As to this clone: Other DNA sequences of this sample code for an identical CDR3. This chain links TRBV5-1 with TRBJ2-1; 8 bases match TRBD2. CDR3 size: 15 residues. Germline-derived CDR1 and CDR2 are SGHRS and YFSETQ. The junction had 6 bases not matched to a gene; V was cut back by 5 bases and J by 2 bases. CDR3 region: CASSLAGGAYNEQFF. The DNA for the CDR3 is TGCGCCAGCAGTCTAGCGGGTGGGGCCTACAATGAGCAGTTCTTC.

The chain recombines TRBV7-9 with TRBJ2-6; 10 positions agree with TRBD1. This CDR3 comprises 18 residues. The germline V gene encodes CDR1 SEHNR and CDR2 FQNEAQ (reference sequence). After removal of 5 bases from V and 1 base from J, the junction contained 8 bases not matched to a gene. The DNA of the CDR3 is TGTGCCAGCAGCCCCGACAGGGGGCTCGGGTCTGGGGCCAACGTCCTGACTTTC. It translates to CASSPDRGLGSGANVLTF. Together with reference TRBV7-9 and TRBJ2-6, the CDR3 gives the full variable domain: DTGVSQNPRHKITKRGQNVTFRCDPISEHNRLYWYRQTLGQGPEFLTYFQNEAQLEKSRLLSDRFSAERPKGSFSTLEIQRTEQGDSAMYLCASSPDRGLGSGANVLTFGAGSRLTVL.

Comments on this clone: The sample has other DNA sequences that encode this CDR3 too. The chain recombines TRBV7-2 with TRBJ1-5; TRBD1 is a possible D gene (5 bases). The V and J ends lost 5 bases and 3 bases respectively, with 8 bases between them. The length of the CDR3 is 13 residues. Germline CDR1 is SGHTA and CDR2 is FQGNSA. CDR3 in amino acids: CASSRQINQPQHF. As DNA, the CDR3 is TGTGCCAGCAGCCGACAGATCAATCAGCCCCAGCATTTT.

This clone was recorded a few times. The chain links TRBV2 to TRBJ2-7, with D possibly TRBD1 on 5 matching bases. Trimming pared 8 bases from V and 1 base from J, leaving 12 bases between. This CDR3 spans 13 amino acids. Germline V gives CDR1 SNHLY, CDR2 FYNNEI. CDR3 region: CASASGPSYEQYF. The CDR3 DNA is TGTGCCAGCGCGTCAGGGCCTTCCTACGAGCAGTACTTC.

This chain joins TRBV10-3 and TRBJ2-1, with D perhaps matching TRBD1 or TRBD2 (5 bases each). The germline V and J ends were trimmed by 8 bases and 5 bases, with 13 bases remaining between them. Germline V gives CDR1 ENHRY, CDR2 SYGVKD. The CDR3 extends over 13 amino acids. This CDR3 is CAIQGEMNNEQFF. In DNA, the CDR3 is TGTGCCATCCAAGGGGAGATGAACAATGAGCAGTTCTTC.

The chain joins TRBV30 to TRBJ2-7, with 11 bases matching TRBD2. The CDR3 is 15 amino acids. Germline V gives CDR1 GTSNPN, CDR2 SVGIG (reference sequence). The ends lost 4 bases at V and 4 bases at J; junction bases unmatched: 9. CDR3 DNA: TGTGCCTGGACTCAAAGGACTAGCGGGCGGTACGAGCAGTACTTC. As protein: CAWTQRTSGRYEQYF.

This clone was found a few times. The chain carries TRBV7-9 and TRBJ2-4; 10 positions match TRBD1. The CDR3 is 14 residues long. V shed 8 bases, J shed 7 bases, and the junction held 8 bases outside the gene matches. Germline V gives CDR1 SEHNR, CDR2 FQNEAQ (reference sequence). The CDR3 region has the DNA TGTGCCAGCGGCATGGGACAGGGGTTCAACATTCAGTACTTC. This encodes CASGMGQGFNIQYF.

This clone has just a few counts. The chain recombines TRBV4-3 with TRBJ2-7, with 11 bases fitting TRBD2. Germline CDR1 is LGHNA and CDR2 is YSLEER. The CDR3 spans 18 residues. Trimming cost V 0 bases and J 1 base; bases outside gene matches: 8. The CDR3 DNA reads TGCGCCAGCAGCCAAGATGAACCCCTAGCGGGAGGATCCTACGAGCAGTACTTC. This translates into CASSQDEPLAGGSYEQYF.

In its sample, this clone was seen a few times. The J gene is TRBJ2-7, the V gene TRBV11-2; 7 nucleotides match TRBD2. The CDR3 runs to 16 residues. In germline, CDR1 is SGHAT, CDR2 FQNNGV. V shed 5 bases, J shed 7 bases, and the junction held 17 bases outside the gene matches. CDR3 in amino acids: CASSRALSGSAGEQYF. The CDR3 DNA reads as TGTGCCAGCAGCCGGGCGCTTAGCGGGTCGGCGGGGGAGCAGTACTTC.

A few counts support this clone. CDR3 sequence reads: CSASRGQTQYF. The CDR3 coding sequence is TGCAGTGCTAGTCGAGGCCAGACCCAGTACTTC. This rearrangement joins TRBV20-1 to TRBJ2-5; no definite D call. V shed 3 bases and J shed 6 bases, with 8 bases lying between them. Germline-derived CDR1 and CDR2 are DFQATT and SNEGSKA (reference sequence). The length of the CDR3 is 11 residues.

This clone was recorded many times. The chain is built from TRBV30 and TRBJ1-1; no definite D call. CDR1 is GTSNPN and CDR2 is SVGIG in the germline V gene (reference sequence). Trimming removed 2 bases from V and 3 bases from J, with 4 bases in between. CDR3 length: 11 residues. CDR3 sequence: CAWSSDTEAFF. Written as DNA, the CDR3 is TGTGCCTGGAGTAGCGACACTGAAGCTTTCTTT. The full variable domain, its missing parts supplied by reference TRBV30 and TRBJ1-1, is SQTIHQWPATLVQPVGSPLSLECTVEGTSNPNLYWYRQAAGRGLQLLFYSVGIGQISSEVPQNLSASRPQDRQFILSSKKLLLSDSGFYLCAWSSDTEAFFGQGTRLTVV.

The V and J genes are TRBV30 and TRBJ2-4; 7 bases map to TRBD2. Trimming cost V 0 bases and J 0 bases; bases outside gene matches: 14. This CDR3 contains 19 residues. Germline-derived CDR1 and CDR2 are GTSNPN and SVGIG (reference sequence). CDR3 in DNA: TGTGCCTGGAGTGTGGTCAGGTCGTGGGGGGGTTTAGCCAAAAACATTCAGTACTTC. Amino acids: CAWSVVRSWGGLAKNIQYF. Filled out from reference TRBV30 and TRBJ2-4, the complete variable domain reads SQTIHQWPATLVQPVGSPLSLECTVEGTSNPNLYWYRQAAGRGLQLLFYSVGIGQISSEVPQNLSASRPQDRQFILSSKKLLLSDSGFYLCAWSVVRSWGGLAKNIQYFGAGTRLSVL.

This clone was counted between two and nine times. This rearrangement joins TRBV19 to TRBJ2-2; 10 positions match TRBD2. The V gene's germline CDR1 is LNHDA and CDR2 SQIVND (reference sequence). Losses at the gene ends were 5 bases for V and 7 bases for J; bases not matched to a gene: 7. The CDR3 runs 15 residues. The CDR3 DNA follows: TGTGCCAGTAGTCAGAGCGGGAGGGCCGGCGGGGAGCTGTTTTTT. Protein: CASSQSGRAGGELFF.

The V gene is TRBV6-5, the J gene TRBJ2-1, with D perhaps matching TRBD1 (5 bases). With 0 bases removed from V and 11 bases from J, the gap between germline ends came to 11 bases. Per germline, CDR1 MNHEY and CDR2 SVGAGI. This CDR3 contains 13 residues. CDR3 sequence (DNA): TGTGCCAGCAGTTACTCAACCGACAGTAAGCAGTTCTTC. Amino acids: CASSYSTDSKQFF.

V and J are TRBV7-8 and TRBJ2-7; 9 bases map to TRBD2. CDR1 SGHVS and CDR2 FQNEAQ come from the germline V gene. Trimming at V came to 3 bases and at J to 1 base, leaving 4 bases not matched to a gene. CDR3 length equals 15 residues. CDR3 sequence reads: CASSLGSGSSYEQYF. CDR3 nucleotides: TGTGCCAGCAGCTTGGGTAGCGGGAGTTCCTACGAGCAGTACTTC.

This clone has a handful of counts. The V and J genes are TRBV15 and TRBJ1-1; a weak D match, TRBD1 (5 bases). The CDR3 totals 13 residues. The germline CDR1 and CDR2 sequences are LNHNV and YYDKDF (reference sequence). The V and J ends lost 0 bases and 5 bases respectively, with 7 bases between them. CDR3 DNA sequence: TGTGCCACCAGCAGAGAGGGGGTAACTGAAGCTTTCTTT. Protein: CATSREGVTEAFF.

In its sample, this clone was seen a few times. The chain employs TRBV6-4 and TRBJ2-1; 9 bases are a match to TRBD1. With V trimmed by 2 bases and J by 7 bases, 6 bases remained unmatched. The CDR3 totals 15 residues. Germline values: CDR1 MRHNA, CDR2 SNTAGT. DNA for the CDR3: TGTGCCAGCAGTGACCGCGACAGGGGGGGAAATGAGCAGTTCTTC. It codes for CASSDRDRGGNEQFF.

V gene TRBV6-5 combines with J gene TRBJ1-4, with D uncertain. The CDR3 length is 15 residues. Germline V gives CDR1 MNHEY, CDR2 SVGAGI. With 2 bases removed from V and 0 bases from J, the gap between germline ends came to 7 bases. DNA of the CDR3: TGTGCCAGCAGTTACGGTGGAGCAACTAATGAAAAACTGTTTTTT. Its translation: CASSYGGATNEKLFF.

This chain links TRBV29-1 with TRBJ2-3; 12 positions match TRBD2. This CDR3 region has 16 residues. Trimming cost V 6 bases and J 1 base; bases outside gene matches: 8. Germline lookup yields CDR1 SQVTM and CDR2 ANQGSEA. The CDR3 sequence: CSVPRPSGRGTDTQYF. The CDR3, as DNA: TGCAGCGTCCCCCGTCCTAGCGGGAGGGGCACAGATACGCAGTATTTT.